One sample yielded the 27 T cell receptor beta chains listed below, sequenced in a study of T-cell reconstitution after alpha-beta-depleted transplantation in children. Unique molecular identifiers were used to barcode this TCRbeta library. MiXCR, run by TCRdb on the PCR reads, gives a single entry per CDR3 protein. In the table there are approximately 240,000 distinct CDR3 sequences, roughly a tenth of which are singletons. Sequencing was performed on PBMCs, taken before TCRalphabeta/CD19-depleted stem cell transplant. Receptors originate from a child less than two years old with acute myeloid leukemia, due to receive a stem cell transplant.

This clonotype appeared many times. The chain couples TRBV7-2 to TRBJ2-7; perhaps TRBD2 as D (6 bases). Trimming took 2 bases from V and 3 from J, leaving 11 bases between them. This CDR3 is built from 14 residues. Per the germline V gene, CDR1 is SGHTA and CDR2 is FQGNSA. DNA of the CDR3: TGTGCCAGCAGCTTATCGGGAGATGGCTACGAGCAGTACTTC. It encodes CASSLSGDGYEQYF.

This clonotype came up many times. V gene TRBV24-1 combines with J gene TRBJ1-2; D unclear. The V gene lost 5 bases and the J gene lost 3 bases, with 12 bases spanning the gap. Germline-derived CDR1 and CDR2 are KGHDR and SFDVKD. The CDR3 has 14 residues. The CDR3 here is CATSGGQPHYGYTF. The CDR3 DNA is TGTGCCACCAGTGGAGGCCAGCCCCACTATGGCTACACCTTC.

Note on this clonotype: A much larger clone lies a single base off, so this may be a read error. The rearrangement uses TRBV28 and TRBJ2-3; D unclear. Germline lookup yields CDR1 MDHEN and CDR2 SYDVKM. The CDR3 has 14 amino acids. CDR3 coding DNA: TGTGCCGGCAGTCCTGGCGGTGGGATGAATACGCAGTATTTT. Its translation: CAGSPGGGMNTQYF.

This clonotype was detected many times. The chain couples TRBV7-9 to TRBJ2-7; possible D gene TRBD1, 5 bases. Germline V gene data show CDR1 as SEHNR and CDR2 as FQNEAQ (reference sequence). Deletions cut 2 bases from V and 7 bases from J, with 15 bases between. The CDR3 contains 14 residues. Here the CDR3 DNA reads TGTGCCAGCAGCTTAAATGGGGCAGTGCTTGAGCAGTACTTC. It codes for CASSLNGAVLEQYF.

This clonotype was observed a few times. The V call is TRBV5-4, the J call TRBJ2-1, with D tentatively TRBD1 or TRBD2 (6 bases each). CDR3 length equals 15 residues. V dropped 1 base and J dropped 8 bases, with 16 bases sitting between them. Germline V gives CDR1 SGHNT, CDR2 YYREEE (reference sequence). This CDR3 reads CASSLSRGEWDEQFF. In nucleotides, the CDR3 is TGTGCCAGCAGCTTGAGTAGGGGGGAGTGGGATGAGCAGTTCTTC.

This clonotype came up many times. The rearrangement uses TRBV5-1 and TRBJ2-4, with D maybe TRBD1 (6 bases). CDR3 size: 15 residues. Germline CDR1 reads SGHRS; CDR2 reads YFSETQ. Trimming took off 2 bases at V and 8 bases at J, with 17 bases between the two ends. Here the CDR3 DNA reads TGCGCCAGCAGCTTAGAATCCCAATCAGGGGACATTCAGTACTTC. Translation gives CASSLESQSGDIQYF.

This clonotype was observed many times. This chain connects TRBV9 to TRBJ2-5; D is perhaps TRBD2 (5 bases). Trimming pared 4 bases from V and 6 bases from J, leaving 13 bases between. The CDR3 is 13 amino acids. Per germline, CDR1 SGDLS and CDR2 YYNGEE. The CDR3 DNA is TGTGCCAGCAGCTTTCAGCCCGGGAAGACCCAGTACTTC. This translates into CASSFQPGKTQYF. The complete variable domain, with remaining parts taken from reference TRBV9 and TRBJ2-5, reads DSGVTQTPKHLITATGQRVTLRCSPRSGDLSVYWYQQSLDQGLQFLIQYYNGEERAKGNILERFSAQQFPDLHSELNLSSLELGDSALYFCASSFQPGKTQYFGPGTRLLVL.

Points on this clonotype: It may be a read error: a sequence one base away is much more abundant. The chain recombines TRBV5-1 with TRBJ1-1, with 8 bases lining up with TRBD1. The germline gives CDR1 SGHRS, CDR2 YFSETQ. V shed 5 bases, J shed 7 bases, and the junction held 10 bases outside the gene matches. The CDR3 has 14 amino acids. The CDR3 spells CASSPGTGTFEAFF. The CDR3 DNA reads TGCGCCAGCAGTCCCGGGACAGGTACTTTTGAAGCTTTCTTT.

Turning to this clonotype: This sequence may be a read error, since a much larger clone differs from it by one base. The chain uses TRBV12-3 or TRBV12-4 and TRBJ2-7, with D perhaps given as TRBD1 or TRBD2 (5 bases each). CDR3 length: 14 residues. The CDR3 DNA follows: TGTGCCAGCAGTCCCCGGGGACCCTTCTACGAGCAGCACTTC. Its protein product is CASSPRGPFYEQHF.

This clonotype was picked up many times. The chain carries TRBV29-1 and TRBJ2-1; 7 bases agree with TRBD2. Germline lookup yields CDR1 SQVTM and CDR2 ANQGSEA. V shed 7 bases and J 2 bases; nucleotides not matched to a gene: 11. The CDR3 contains 15 residues. CDR3 region: CSGWGGQLTYNEQFF. CDR3 in DNA: TGCAGCGGTTGGGGAGGGCAGCTTACCTACAATGAGCAGTTCTTC.

Regarding this clonotype: A read error may be the cause here, since a much bigger clone is one base away. This rearrangement joins TRBV14 to TRBJ1-1; D is undetermined. CDR1 SGHDN and CDR2 FVKESK come from the germline V gene. Trimming pared 2 bases from V and 3 bases from J, leaving 7 bases between. The CDR3 consists of 13 residues. The CDR3 protein is CASSQNRHTEAFF. The CDR3 region has the DNA TGTGCCAGCAGCCAAAATCGGCACACTGAAGCTTTCTTT.

This clonotype was found many times. The V gene is TRBV7-2, the J gene TRBJ1-3, with D hard to call. CDR3 length: 15 amino acids. V lost 5 bases to trimming and J lost 1 base, with 12 bases between them. Germline V CDR1 and CDR2: SGHTA, FQGNSA. In DNA form, the CDR3 reads TGTGCCAGCAGCACCTACGAGAGGTCTGGAAACACCATATATTTT. Its translation is CASSTYERSGNTIYF. Combining the CDR3 with reference TRBV7-2 and TRBJ1-3 gives the whole variable domain GAGVSQSPSNKVTEKGKDVELRCDPISGHTALYWYRQSLGQGLEFLIYFQGNSAPDKSGLPSDRFSAERTGGSVSTLTIQRTQQEDSAVYLCASSTYERSGNTIYFGEGSWLTVV.

This clonotype was picked up many times. The V call is TRBV5-1, the J call TRBJ1-1, with 10 nucleotides matching TRBD1. V gave up 3 bases and J gave up 7 bases; unmatched junction bases: 6. The CDR3 is 14 residues long. Germline loops: CDR1 SGHRS, CDR2 YFSETQ. CDR3 nucleotides: TGCGCCAGCAGCTGGGACAGGGGCGGCGGTGAAGCTTTCTTT. Protein sequence: CASSWDRGGGEAFF.

This clonotype was found many times. The chain carries TRBV5-1 and TRBJ1-2; 7 bases agree with TRBD1. The CDR3 consists of 13 residues. The V segment lost 3 bases and the J segment 8 bases; nucleotides outside the gene matches: 7. CDR1 SGHRS and CDR2 YFSETQ come from the germline V gene. The CDR3 region is CASSSTGEEGYTF. In DNA form, the CDR3 reads TGCGCCAGCAGCTCCACAGGGGAAGAAGGCTACACCTTC.

Comment on this clonotype: This could be a read error, since a much larger clone is one nucleotide away. The chain carries TRBV27 and TRBJ2-3; D may correspond to TRBD1 or TRBD2 (5 bases each). Germline CDR1 MNHEY, CDR2 SMNVEV (reference sequence). Deletions cut 10 bases from V and 14 bases from J, with 25 bases between. There are 13 residues in the CDR3. The CDR3 here is CATLRTGTLSWYF. In DNA, the CDR3 is TGTGCCACCCTTCGTACGGGGACCCTTAGCTGGTATTTT.

In this sample, this clonotype turned up many times. The chain carries TRBV20-1 and TRBJ2-2, with unresolved D. Germline V CDR1 and CDR2: DFQATT, SNEGSKA (reference sequence). V was trimmed by 5 bases and J by 4 bases, leaving 8 bases between them. This CDR3 region has 12 residues. In DNA, the CDR3 is TGCAGTGCTCAAGTACCCACCGGGGAGCTGTTTTTT. Protein sequence: CSAQVPTGELFF.

This clonotype has ten or more counts. The CDR3 nucleotides are TGTGCCACCACTCCTCAAGACAGGGTAGTCCACGAGCAGTACTTC. Its translation is CATTPQDRVVHEQYF. This chain connects TRBV10-3 to TRBJ2-7, with 7 bases aligning to TRBD1. Germline trimming cut 10 bases from V and 5 bases from J; bases unmatched to any gene: 17. CDR1 is ENHRY, CDR2 SYGVKD, per germline. The CDR3 sequence is 15 residues long.

This clonotype was seen at least ten times. This chain joins TRBV14 and TRBJ2-3; D gene uncertain. CDR3 length: 14 amino acids. The germline V gene encodes CDR1 SGHDN and CDR2 FVKESK. V was shortened by 0 bases and J by 6 bases, with 10 bases between the two germline ends. The CDR3: CASSQERWTDTQYF. CDR3 DNA: TGTGCCAGCAGCCAAGAGAGGTGGACGGATACGCAGTATTTT.

Ten or more counts support this clonotype. This sequence joins TRBV3-1 and TRBJ1-4, with TRBD1 matching 10 bases. Trimming removed 4 bases from V and 6 bases from J; junction bases left unmatched: 2. The CDR3 spans 14 residues. The V gene's germline CDR1 is LGHDT and CDR2 YNNKEL (reference sequence). CDR3 sequence reads: CASSRGTGDEKLFF. CDR3 nucleotides: TGTGCCAGCAGCCGTGGGACAGGGGATGAAAAACTGTTTTTT.

This clonotype was counted many times. V and J are TRBV7-3 and TRBJ2-1; maybe TRBD2 (6 bases). The CDR3 extends over 15 amino acids. The germline V and J ends were trimmed by 0 bases and 1 base, with 7 bases remaining between them. CDR1 and CDR2 (germline): SGHTA, FQGTGA. The CDR3 spells CASSLTGGSYNEQFF. The DNA of the CDR3 is TGTGCCAGCAGCTTAACGGGGGGTTCCTACAATGAGCAGTTCTTC.

The table lists this clonotype with a few counts. The CDR3 loop is CASSRSRGTVNQPQHF. The DNA of the CDR3 is TGTGCCAGCAGCCGAAGCCGAGGGACAGTCAATCAGCCCCAGCATTTT. The gene calls are TRBV6-2 or TRBV6-3 and TRBJ1-5; 7 nucleotides agree with TRBD1. Trimming took 6 bases from V and 3 from J; bases not matched to a gene: 11. This CDR3 is 16 amino acids long. Germline CDR1 MNHEY, CDR2 SVGEGT.

This clonotype appeared many times. The V and J genes are TRBV5-1 and TRBJ2-7; a possible D gene is TRBD2 (6 bases). CDR3 length: 15 amino acids. The V end was cut by 5 bases, the J end by 3 bases, with 18 bases between. Germline loops: CDR1 SGHRS, CDR2 YFSETQ. CDR3 amino acids: CASRPTMGGSYEQYF. DNA for the CDR3: TGCGCCAGCAGACCCACTATGGGGGGAAGCTACGAGCAGTACTTC.

This clonotype was observed a handful of times. The chain is built from TRBV30 and TRBJ1-6; D call uncertain. Germline CDR1 is GTSNPN and CDR2 is SVGIG (reference sequence). The CDR3 runs to 12 residues. Between the trimmed V and J ends, which lost 3 bases and 7 bases, there was a span of 7 bases. Written as DNA, the CDR3 is TGTGCCTGGAGCCTGAGGAATTCACCCCTCCACTTT. It translates to CAWSLRNSPLHF.

The chain uses TRBV6-2 or TRBV6-3 and TRBJ1-1, with D perhaps TRBD1 (6 bases). Trimming took 8 bases from V and 0 from J, leaving 13 bases between them. CDR1 MNHEY and CDR2 SVGEGT come from the germline V gene. The CDR3 has 14 amino acids. The CDR3 nucleotides are TGTGCCAGCCACCCGGGACACCTGAACACTGAAGCTTTCTTT. It translates to CASHPGHLNTEAFF.

This clonotype was observed many times. CDR3 in DNA: TGTGCCAGCAGTTACGGAGGACAGAACACCGGGGAGCTGTTTTTT. Translation: CASSYGGQNTGELFF. This chain links TRBV6-5 with TRBJ2-2, with D perhaps being TRBD1 or TRBD2 (5 bases each). Between the trimmed V and J ends, which lost 2 bases and 1 base, there was a span of 8 bases. Germline-derived CDR1 and CDR2 are MNHEY and SVGAGI. This CDR3 has 15 residues.

The chain uses TRBV29-1 and TRBJ1-2, with a weak D call TRBD1 (6 bases). Germline lookup yields CDR1 SQVTM and CDR2 ANQGSEA. Trimming removed 4 bases at V and 6 bases at J, with 12 bases between. This CDR3 spans 12 amino acids. CDR3 nucleotide sequence: TGCAGCGTTGTACAGGGAGGAGATGGCTACACCTTC. Its translation is CSVVQGGDGYTF.

This clonotype was picked up many times. V and J are TRBV5-1 and TRBJ1-1; TRBD1 might be the D (5 bases). Germline V CDR1 and CDR2: SGHRS, YFSETQ. The length of the CDR3 is 13 residues. V gave up 5 bases and J gave up 1 base, with 9 bases separating them. The DNA for the CDR3 is TGCGCCAGCAGGAGGGGAGCGAACACTGAAGCTTTCTTT. This gives the protein CASRRGANTEAFF.